This entry features one TCR beta chain sequence. Its target is not known. This entry belongs to a study of CD8 T cells in ankylosing spondylitis. TCR beta libraries were made by quantitative 5'-RACE with molecular barcodes. TCRdb used MiXCR to reprocess the 5' RACE reads, holding one entry per CDR3 protein. The table has approximately 130,000 distinct CDR3 sequences, around 9% seen once; the top ten hold approximately 3.3%. General study findings and limits: In ankylosing spondylitis blood, a motif of roughly eight highly homologous TCR beta variants appeared characteristic.

Germline values: CDR1 SGHTA, CDR2 FQGTGA. The CDR3 length is 15 residues. The V segment lost 5 bases and the J segment 4 bases; nucleotides outside the gene matches: 7. The TCR was taken from a male donor with ankylosing spondylitis or in good health (not recorded which). The chain couples TRBV7-3 to TRBJ2-1; 8 nucleotides agree with TRBD1. Sequenced input: blood, either unsorted or a sorted T cell fraction (not recorded which). The DNA of the CDR3 is TGTGCCAGCAGCGCCCAGGGGGCCCGATACAATGAGCAGTTCTTC. It yields the protein CASSAQGARYNEQFF.